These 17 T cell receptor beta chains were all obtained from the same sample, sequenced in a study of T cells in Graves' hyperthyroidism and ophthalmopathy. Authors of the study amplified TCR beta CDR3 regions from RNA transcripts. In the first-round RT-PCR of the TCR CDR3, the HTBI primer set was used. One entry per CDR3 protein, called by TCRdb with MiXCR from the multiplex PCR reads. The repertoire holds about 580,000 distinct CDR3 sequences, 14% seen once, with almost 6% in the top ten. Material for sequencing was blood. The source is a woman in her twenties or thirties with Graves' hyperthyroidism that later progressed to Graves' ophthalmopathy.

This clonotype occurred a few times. DNA of the CDR3: TGCAGTGCTAGATCGGGTGCGAACACCGGGGAGCTGTTTTTT. It specifies CSARSGANTGELFF. J is TRBJ2-2 and V is TRBV20-1; D gene ambiguous. CDR1 is DFQATT and CDR2 is SNEGSKA in the germline V gene (reference sequence). The CDR3 runs 14 residues. Trimming pared 2 bases from V and 0 bases from J, leaving 7 bases between.

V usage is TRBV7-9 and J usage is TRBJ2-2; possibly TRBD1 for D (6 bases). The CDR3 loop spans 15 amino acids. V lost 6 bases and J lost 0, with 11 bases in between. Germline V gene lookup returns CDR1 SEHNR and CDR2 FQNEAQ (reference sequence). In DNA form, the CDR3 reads TGTGCCAGCAGGCCAGGGGTCGCGAACACCGGGGAGCTGTTTTTT. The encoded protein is CASRPGVANTGELFF. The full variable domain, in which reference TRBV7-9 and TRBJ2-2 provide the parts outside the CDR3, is DTGVSQNPRHKITKRGQNVTFRCDPISEHNRLYWYRQTLGQGPEFLTYFQNEAQLEKSRLLSDRFSAERPKGSFSTLEIQRTEQGDSAMYLCASRPGVANTGELFFGEGSRLTVL.

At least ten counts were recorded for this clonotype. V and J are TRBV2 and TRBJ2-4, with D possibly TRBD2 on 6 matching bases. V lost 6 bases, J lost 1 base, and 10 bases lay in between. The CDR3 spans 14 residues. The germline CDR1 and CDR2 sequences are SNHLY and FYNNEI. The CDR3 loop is CASRTRAAKNIQYF. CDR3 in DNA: TGTGCCAGCAGGACTAGGGCGGCCAAAAACATTCAGTACTTC. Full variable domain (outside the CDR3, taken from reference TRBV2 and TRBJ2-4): EPEVTQTPSHQVTQMGQEVILRCVPISNHLYFYWYRQILGQKVEFLVSFYNNEISEKSEIFDDQFSVERPDGSNFTLKIRSTKLEDSAMYFCASRTRAAKNIQYFGAGTRLSVL.

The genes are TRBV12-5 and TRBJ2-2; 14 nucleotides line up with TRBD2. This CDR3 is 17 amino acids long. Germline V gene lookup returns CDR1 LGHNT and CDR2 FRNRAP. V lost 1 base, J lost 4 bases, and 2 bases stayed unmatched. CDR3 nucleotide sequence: TGTGCTAGTGGTTTGGCAGGGACTAGCGGGAGCACCGGGGAGCTGTTTTTT. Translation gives CASGLAGTSGSTGELFF.

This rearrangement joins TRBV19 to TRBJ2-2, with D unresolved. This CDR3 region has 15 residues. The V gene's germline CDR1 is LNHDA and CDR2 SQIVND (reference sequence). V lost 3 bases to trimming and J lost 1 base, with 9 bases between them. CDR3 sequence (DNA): TGTGCCAGTAGTATGGGCCCTTTGAACACCGGGGAGCTGTTTTTT. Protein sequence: CASSMGPLNTGELFF.

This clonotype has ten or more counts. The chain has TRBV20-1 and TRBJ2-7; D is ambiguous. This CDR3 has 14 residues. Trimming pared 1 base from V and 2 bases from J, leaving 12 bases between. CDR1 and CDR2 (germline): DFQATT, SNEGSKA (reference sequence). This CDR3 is CSARARFSPYEQYF. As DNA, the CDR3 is TGCAGTGCTAGAGCTAGGTTCTCTCCCTACGAGCAGTACTTC.

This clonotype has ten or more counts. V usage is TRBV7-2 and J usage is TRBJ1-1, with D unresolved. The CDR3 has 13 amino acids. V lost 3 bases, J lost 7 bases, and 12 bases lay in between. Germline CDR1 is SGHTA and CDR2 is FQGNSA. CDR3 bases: TGTGCCAGCAGCTTCGGCGTACCAGGTGAAGCTTTCTTT. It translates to CASSFGVPGEAFF.

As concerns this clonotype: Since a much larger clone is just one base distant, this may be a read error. CDR3 region: CARIGKGYTEAFF. DNA of the CDR3: TGTGCCCGGATAGGTAAGGGGTACACTGAAGCTTTCTTT. The chain employs TRBV30 and TRBJ1-1, with D perhaps TRBD1 (5 bases). The CDR3 totals 13 residues. CDR1 is GTSNPN and CDR2 is SVGIG in the germline V gene (reference sequence). V lost 8 bases and J lost 3, with 16 bases in between.

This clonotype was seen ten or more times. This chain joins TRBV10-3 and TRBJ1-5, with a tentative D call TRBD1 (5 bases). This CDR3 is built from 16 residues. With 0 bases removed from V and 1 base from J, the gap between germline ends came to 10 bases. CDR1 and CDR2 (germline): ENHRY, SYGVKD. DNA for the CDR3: TGTGCCATCAGTGAGTCGGGTAGGGGAAGCAATCAGCCCCAGCATTTT. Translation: CAISESGRGSNQPQHF.

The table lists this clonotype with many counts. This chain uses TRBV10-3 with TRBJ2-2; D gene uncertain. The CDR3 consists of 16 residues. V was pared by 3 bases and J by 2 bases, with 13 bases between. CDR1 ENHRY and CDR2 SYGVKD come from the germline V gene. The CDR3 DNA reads TGTGCCATCAGTGAACTGACCAGCGAAAACACCGGGGAGCTGTTTTTT. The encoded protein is CAISELTSENTGELFF.

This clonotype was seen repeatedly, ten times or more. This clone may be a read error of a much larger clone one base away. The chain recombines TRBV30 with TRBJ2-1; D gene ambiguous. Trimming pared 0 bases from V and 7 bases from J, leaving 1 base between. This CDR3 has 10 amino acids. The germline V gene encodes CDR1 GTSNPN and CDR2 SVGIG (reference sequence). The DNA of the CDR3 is TGTGCCTGGAGTGTAAATGAGCAGTTCTTC. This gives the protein CAWSVNEQFF.

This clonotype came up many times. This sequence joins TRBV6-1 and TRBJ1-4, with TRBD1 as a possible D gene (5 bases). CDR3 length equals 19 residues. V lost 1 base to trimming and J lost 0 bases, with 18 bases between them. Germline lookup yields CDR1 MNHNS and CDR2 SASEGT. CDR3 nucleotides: TGTGCCAGCAGTGAAGATAGGCGACAGTACTTTGCAACTAATGAAAAACTGTTTTTT. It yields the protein CASSEDRRQYFATNEKLFF.

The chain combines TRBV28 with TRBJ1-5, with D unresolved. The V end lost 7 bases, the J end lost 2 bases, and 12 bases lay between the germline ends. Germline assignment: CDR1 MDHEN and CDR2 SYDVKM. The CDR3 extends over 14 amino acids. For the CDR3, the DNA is TGTGCCAGCACCCTAAGCGTGGGCAATCAGCCCCAGCATTTT. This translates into CASTLSVGNQPQHF. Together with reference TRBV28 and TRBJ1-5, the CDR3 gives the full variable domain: DVKVTQSSRYLVKRTGEKVFLECVQDMDHENMFWYRQDPGLGLRLIYFSYDVKMKEKGDIPEGYSVSREKKERFSLILESASTNQTSMYLCASTLSVGNQPQHFGDGTRLSIL.

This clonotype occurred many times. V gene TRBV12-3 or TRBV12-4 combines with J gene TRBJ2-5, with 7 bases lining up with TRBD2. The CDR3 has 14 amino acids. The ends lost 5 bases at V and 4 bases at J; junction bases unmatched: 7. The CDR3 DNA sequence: TGTGCCAGCAGTCTAACTAGCGTTGGAGAGACCCAGTACTTC. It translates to CASSLTSVGETQYF.

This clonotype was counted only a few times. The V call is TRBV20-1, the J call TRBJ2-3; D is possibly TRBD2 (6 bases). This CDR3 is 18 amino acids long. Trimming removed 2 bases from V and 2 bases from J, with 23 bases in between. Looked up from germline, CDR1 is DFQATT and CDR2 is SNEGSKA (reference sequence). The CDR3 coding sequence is TGCAGTGCTAGACCCAGCGAGGTGGGGAGGTGGGCCACAGATACGCAGTATTTT. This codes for CSARPSEVGRWATDTQYF.

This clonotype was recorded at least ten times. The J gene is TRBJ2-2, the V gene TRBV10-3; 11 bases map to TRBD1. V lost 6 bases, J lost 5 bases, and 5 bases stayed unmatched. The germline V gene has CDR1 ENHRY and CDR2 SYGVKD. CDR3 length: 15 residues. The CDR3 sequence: CAIRTGTGGTGELFF. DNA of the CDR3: TGTGCCATCAGGACCGGGACAGGGGGGACCGGGGAGCTGTTTTTT.

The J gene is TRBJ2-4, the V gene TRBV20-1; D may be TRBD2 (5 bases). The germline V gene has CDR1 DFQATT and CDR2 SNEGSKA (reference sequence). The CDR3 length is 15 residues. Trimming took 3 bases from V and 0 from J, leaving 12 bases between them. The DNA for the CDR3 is TGCAGTGCTAGTAATGCCGGGGTAGCCAAAAACATTCAGTACTTC. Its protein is CSASNAGVAKNIQYF.